Presented here are 22 T cell receptor beta chains from one specimen sequenced in a study of T-cell reconstitution after alpha-beta-depleted transplantation in children. A library of TCRbeta sequences, prepared with unique molecular identifiers, was generated. TCRdb itself ran the PCR reads through MiXCR, one entry per CDR3 protein. Among about 500,000 distinct CDR3 sequences listed, approximately 32% were seen once. The specimen comprised PBMCs from the stem cell graft donor, sampled from the stem cell graft. Source of these receptors: a human donor who donated a stem cell graft to a child with aplastic anemia.

The CDR3 DNA reads TGTGCCTGGAGTAGGGGGAGAGGCTTCAATGAGCAGTTCTTC. As protein: CAWSRGRGFNEQFF. This rearrangement joins TRBV30 to TRBJ2-1; the D gene is possibly TRBD1 (6 bases). Germline lookup yields CDR1 GTSNPN and CDR2 SVGIG (reference sequence). The CDR3 runs to 14 residues. V lost 2 bases to trimming and J lost 6 bases, with 14 bases between them.

This chain links TRBV5-1 with TRBJ2-3; TRBD1 aligns across 9 bases. With 3 bases clipped from V and 0 bases from J, the junction kept 2 bases outside the gene matches. CDR1 is SGHRS and CDR2 is YFSETQ in the germline V gene. The CDR3 runs to 15 residues. The CDR3 DNA reads TGCGCCAGCAGCTGGGGACAGGGTAGCACAGATACGCAGTATTTT. It encodes CASSWGQGSTDTQYF.

The gene calls are TRBV20-1 and TRBJ1-1; no definite D call. CDR1 and CDR2 (germline): DFQATT, SNEGSKA (reference sequence). V was pared by 4 bases and J by 3 bases, with 18 bases between. This CDR3 region has 15 residues. The CDR3 sequence is CSANLVSVRDTEAFF. As DNA, the CDR3 is TGCAGTGCTAATCTAGTGTCCGTGAGGGACACTGAAGCTTTCTTT.

This clonotype was recorded a few times. This CDR3 is CATSRDHGYEQYV. DNA of the CDR3: TGTGCCACCAGCAGAGATCACGGCTACGAGCAGTACGTC. The chain uses TRBV15 and TRBJ2-7; D is unclear. This CDR3 has 13 amino acids. V gave up 0 bases and J gave up 3 bases, with 6 bases separating them. Germline loops: CDR1 LNHNV, CDR2 YYDKDF (reference sequence).

The table lists this clonotype with a few counts. The J gene is TRBJ1-4, the V gene TRBV12-3 or TRBV12-4, with unresolved D. This CDR3 contains 14 residues. V lost 3 bases and J 4 bases, leaving 9 bases between the germline ends. The CDR3: CASSFGPSNEKLFF. The CDR3, as DNA: TGTGCCAGCAGTTTTGGGCCGAGTAATGAAAAACTGTTTTTT.

The chain joins TRBV18 to TRBJ1-3; D ambiguous. The germline V gene has CDR1 KGHSH and CDR2 LQKENI. The CDR3 contains 15 residues. The V end was cut by 3 bases, the J end by 0 bases, with 9 bases between. The CDR3 loop is CASSPVATSGNTIYF. The CDR3, as DNA: TGTGCCAGCTCACCGGTGGCGACCTCTGGAAACACCATATATTTT. The variable domain in full, completed from reference TRBV18 and TRBJ1-3, reads NAGVMQNPRHLVRRRGQEARLRCSPMKGHSHVYWYRQLPEEGLKFMVYLQKENIIDESGMPKERFSAEFPKEGPSILRIQQVVRGDSAAYFCASSPVATSGNTIYFGEGSWLTVV.

The sample holds a few counts of this clonotype. The chain joins TRBV20-1 to TRBJ2-5, with 10 positions matching TRBD2. The CDR3 sequence is 15 residues long. The germline V gene has CDR1 DFQATT and CDR2 SNEGSKA (reference sequence). V was clipped by 6 bases and J by 6 bases; unmatched bases: 13. CDR3 region: CSAGNQREGPKTQYF. CDR3 nucleotides: TGCAGTGCAGGGAACCAGCGGGAGGGCCCCAAGACCCAGTACTTC.

The chain's CDR3 is CASSDPRAPTQYF. The CDR3 nucleotides are TGTGCCAGCTCTGACCCCAGGGCACCCACGCAGTATTTT. The V gene is TRBV18, the J gene TRBJ2-3; TRBD1 might be the D (5 bases). The CDR3 has 13 amino acids. Germline assignment: CDR1 KGHSH and CDR2 LQKENI. V shed 6 bases and J shed 9 bases, with 16 bases lying between them.

The chain uses TRBV7-9 and TRBJ2-1; maybe TRBD1 (6 bases). The length of the CDR3 is 15 residues. V lost 0 bases and J lost 8, with 14 bases in between. Looked up from germline, CDR1 is SEHNR and CDR2 is FQNEAQ (reference sequence). The CDR3 protein is CASSLAGRGRDEQFF. CDR3 nucleotide sequence: TGTGCCAGCAGCTTAGCGGGCAGGGGAAGGGATGAGCAGTTCTTC.

This clonotype was picked up a small number of times. This sequence joins TRBV20-1 and TRBJ2-3; TRBD2 agrees at 12 bases. V shed 0 bases, J shed 6 bases, and the junction held 16 bases outside the gene matches. The CDR3 length is 19 residues. Per germline, CDR1 DFQATT and CDR2 SNEGSKA (reference sequence). Here the CDR3 reads CSARDLLAGGYGGRDTQYF. CDR3 bases: TGCAGTGCTAGAGATCTACTAGCGGGAGGATATGGGGGGAGGGATACGCAGTATTTT.

The rearrangement links TRBV7-2 to TRBJ2-3, with 11 bases that match TRBD2. This CDR3 is 16 amino acids long. From germline, CDR1 is SGHTA and CDR2 FQGNSA. After removal of 5 bases from V and 5 bases from J, the junction contained 9 bases not matched to a gene. CDR3 sequence reads: CASSEQLAGAGDTQYF. CDR3 nucleotides: TGTGCCAGCAGCGAACAACTAGCGGGAGCGGGAGATACGCAGTATTTT.

This clonotype was detected a few times. The chain links TRBV25-1 to TRBJ2-1; D is unclear. V lost 4 bases and J lost 12, with 16 bases in between. The CDR3 runs 13 residues. Per the germline V gene, CDR1 is MGHDK and CDR2 is SYGVNS. This chain's CDR3 is CASSARTVGPQFF. The CDR3 DNA is TGTGCCAGCAGTGCCAGGACGGTCGGCCCGCAGTTCTTC.

This chain joins TRBV5-1 and TRBJ1-1; TRBD1 matches 7 bases. J gave up 3 bases and V 4 bases, and 6 bases lay outside the gene matches. Per germline, CDR1 SGHRS and CDR2 YFSETQ. The CDR3 sequence is 14 residues long. CDR3 amino acids: CASSRGQVDTEAFF. CDR3 DNA sequence: TGCGCCAGCAGCCGAGGACAGGTGGACACTGAAGCTTTCTTT.

The rearrangement joins TRBV7-2 to TRBJ1-4; possibly TRBD1 for D (5 bases). V was cut by 0 bases and J by 8 bases, with 10 bases left in between. CDR3 size: 14 residues. Germline CDR1 and CDR2: SGHTA and FQGNSA. The CDR3 here is CASSLAAGKEKLFF. CDR3 nucleotides: TGTGCCAGCAGCTTAGCGGCAGGGAAGGAAAAACTGTTTTTT.

This clonotype has at least ten counts. This rearrangement joins TRBV6-5 to TRBJ2-2; the match to TRBD2 covers 11 bases. Germline CDR1 is MNHEY and CDR2 is SVGAGI. CDR3 length: 16 amino acids. With 4 bases clipped from V and 4 bases from J, the junction kept 5 bases outside the gene matches. In DNA, the CDR3 is TGTGCCAGCAGTTTGCCGACTAGCGGGATCACCGGGGAGCTGTTTTTT. Amino acids: CASSLPTSGITGELFF.

This clonotype was detected once. The CDR3 sequence is CSARGGGGYGYTF. For the CDR3, the DNA is TGCAGTGCTAGAGGCGGGGGCGGCTATGGCTACACCTTC. The chain is built from TRBV20-1 and TRBJ1-2, with D maybe TRBD1 (6 bases). This CDR3 has 13 amino acids. V lost 1 base and J 4 bases, leaving 10 bases between the germline ends. Germline CDR1 is DFQATT and CDR2 is SNEGSKA (reference sequence).

There are a few counts of this clonotype. The chain couples TRBV5-6 to TRBJ2-1; 8 bases are shared with TRBD2. Trimming cost V 0 bases and J 6 bases; bases outside gene matches: 8. Germline V gives CDR1 SGHDT, CDR2 YYEEEE. There are 16 residues in the CDR3. For the CDR3, the DNA is TGTGCCAGCAGCTTGGGGTCGGGAGGGCAATCCAATGAGCAGTTCTTC. Protein product: CASSLGSGGQSNEQFF.

This clonotype has more than one count but fewer than ten. The CDR3 region has the DNA TGCGCCAGCAGCTTAGGACAGGACATGGCAAACATTCAGTACTTC. Protein sequence: CASSLGQDMANIQYF. The chain joins TRBV5-1 to TRBJ2-4, with 7 bases that match TRBD1. There are 15 residues in the CDR3. Germline V gene data show CDR1 as SGHRS and CDR2 as YFSETQ. V was pared by 2 bases and J by 6 bases, with 8 bases of the junction left unmatched.

The genes are TRBV5-5 and TRBJ1-5; 8 positions match TRBD1. V gave up 0 bases and J gave up 6 bases; unmatched junction bases: 2. Germline CDR1 is SGHKS and CDR2 is YYEKEE (reference sequence). CDR3 length: 14 residues. The CDR3 is CASSLGTGTQPQHF. CDR3 nucleotide sequence: TGTGCCAGCAGCTTGGGGACAGGGACTCAGCCCCAGCATTTT.

For the CDR3, the DNA is TGCAGTGATGGGACGCTCCAAGAGACCCAGTACTTC. Its translation is CSDGTLQETQYF. The V call is TRBV20-1, the J call TRBJ2-5; TRBD1 or TRBD2 may be the D gene (5 bases each). V lost 7 bases, J lost 1 base, and 10 bases lay in between. Germline V gene sequence: CDR1 DFQATT, CDR2 SNEGSKA (reference sequence). CDR3 length: 12 amino acids.

The chain combines TRBV10-3 with TRBJ2-3; maybe TRBD1 (8 bases). V dropped 2 bases and J dropped 4 bases, with 13 bases sitting between them. Germline CDR1 and CDR2: ENHRY and SYGVKD. The CDR3 has 15 residues. The CDR3 here is CAISEGQGGPDTQYF. CDR3 DNA sequence: TGTGCCATCAGTGAGGGACAGGGAGGGCCAGATACGCAGTATTTT.

V and J are TRBV7-6 and TRBJ2-5; 7 bases map to TRBD1. V gave up 1 base and J gave up 3 bases; unmatched junction bases: 5. This CDR3 is built from 15 residues. Germline CDR1 SGHVS, CDR2 FNYEAQ. The CDR3 region is CASSLGSTGKETQYF. DNA of the CDR3: TGTGCCAGCAGCTTAGGATCGACAGGGAAAGAGACCCAGTACTTC. Using reference TRBV7-6 and TRBJ2-5 for the parts outside the CDR3, the full variable domain is GAGVSQSPRYKVTKRGQDVALRCDPISGHVSLYWYRQALGQGPEFLTYFNYEAQQDKSGLPNDRFSAERPEGSISTLTIQRTEQRDSAMYRCASSLGSTGKETQYFGPGTRLLVL.